These 5 T cell receptor beta chains originate from one sample sequenced in a study of T cell responses to AZD1222 COVID-19 vaccine. Assay used: immunoSEQ multiplex PCR; TCRdb lists only in-frame clones, some missing. The table has under 35,000 clones, 80% to 95% seen once. The material sequenced was peripheral blood, taken on day 0 of AZD1222 vaccination. These receptors were collected from an adult in good health.

The chain couples TRBV27 to TRBJ2-7; D perhaps matches TRBD2 (6 bases). The CDR3 runs to 15 residues. The V end lost 4 bases, the J end lost 3 bases, and 16 bases lay between the germline ends. Germline lookup yields CDR1 MNHEY and CDR2 SMNVEV (reference sequence). The CDR3 DNA reads as TGTGCCAGCAGTTCTTTGGGTCCAGCGGGCTACGAGCAGTACTTC. Its protein is CASSSLGPAGYEQYF.

The J gene is TRBJ1-5, the V gene TRBV3-1 (or the pseudogene TRBV3-2); D is unresolved. V shed 1 base and J shed 8 bases, with 6 bases lying between them. Germline V lookup: CDR1 LGHDT, CDR2 YNNKEL (reference sequence). The CDR3 length is 12 residues. The CDR3 DNA is TGTGCCAGCAGCCAAGGGTCGAAGCCCCAGCATTTT. This sequence encodes CASSQGSKPQHF.

The chain uses TRBV7-8 and TRBJ2-1; 8 nucleotides align to TRBD2. Germline V gene sequence: CDR1 SGHVS, CDR2 FQNEAQ. V lost 7 bases, J lost 2 bases, and 13 bases stayed unmatched. This CDR3 is 17 amino acids long. CDR3 DNA sequence: TGTGCCAGCACCCATCAGTCGGGGGGGCCCCCCTACAATGAGCAGTTCTTC. Its translation is CASTHQSGGPPYNEQFF.

The V gene is TRBV2, the J gene TRBJ1-1; D is unclear. CDR3 length: 12 residues. V shed 3 bases and J shed 4 bases, with 6 bases lying between them. CDR1 and CDR2 (germline): SNHLY, FYNNEI. The chain's CDR3 is CASSEGGTEAFF. The CDR3, as DNA: TGTGCCAGCAGTGAGGGTGGCACTGAAGCTTTCTTT. The complete variable domain, with remaining parts taken from reference TRBV2 and TRBJ1-1, reads EPEVTQTPSHQVTQMGQEVILRCVPISNHLYFYWYRQILGQKVEFLVSFYNNEISEKSEIFDDQFSVERPDGSNFTLKIRSTKLEDSAMYFCASSEGGTEAFFGQGTRLTVV.

V usage is TRBV6-5 and J usage is TRBJ2-2, with no clear D. The CDR3 spans 14 residues. Germline loops: CDR1 MNHEY, CDR2 SVGAGI. Trimming removed 2 bases at V and 3 bases at J, with 7 bases between. Here the CDR3 reads CASSYQVDTGELFF. The CDR3 DNA follows: TGTGCCAGCAGTTACCAGGTGGACACCGGGGAGCTGTTTTTT.